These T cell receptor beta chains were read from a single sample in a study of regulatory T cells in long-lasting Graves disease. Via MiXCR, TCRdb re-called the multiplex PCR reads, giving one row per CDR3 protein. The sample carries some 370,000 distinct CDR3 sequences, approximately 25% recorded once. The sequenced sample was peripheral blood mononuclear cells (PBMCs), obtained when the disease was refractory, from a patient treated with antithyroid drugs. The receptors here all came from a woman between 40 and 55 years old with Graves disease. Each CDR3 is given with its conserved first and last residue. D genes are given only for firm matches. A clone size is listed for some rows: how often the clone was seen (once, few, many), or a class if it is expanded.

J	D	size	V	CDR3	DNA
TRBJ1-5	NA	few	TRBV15	CATSEGGNQPQHF	TGTGCCACCAGCGAAGGCGGCAATCAGCCCCAGCATTTT
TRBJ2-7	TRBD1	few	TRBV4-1	CASSQGQGLYEQYF	TGCGCCAGCAGCCAAGGACAGGGGTTGTACGAGCAGTACTTC
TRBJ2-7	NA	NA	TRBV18	CASSPRAYEQYF	TGTGCCAGCTCCCCGCGTGCCTACGAGCAGTACTTC
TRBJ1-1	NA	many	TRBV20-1	CSAEDRRTAFF	TGCAGTGCTGAAGACCGTCGGACAGCTTTCTTT
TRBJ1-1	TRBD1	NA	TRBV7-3	CASSLSGTGLTEAFF	TGTGCCAGCAGCTTAAGTGGGACAGGCCTCACTGAAGCTTTCTTT
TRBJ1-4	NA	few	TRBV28	CASREPWMGEKLFF	TGTGCCAGCAGAGAGCCCTGGATGGGTGAAAAACTGTTTTTT
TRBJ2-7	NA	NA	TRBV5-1	CASHPGSIYEQYF	TGCGCCAGCCACCCGGGATCAATCTACGAGCAGTACTTC
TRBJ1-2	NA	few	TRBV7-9	CASSPEGGGYGYTF	TGTGCCAGCAGCCCCGAGGGAGGGGGCTATGGCTACACCTTC
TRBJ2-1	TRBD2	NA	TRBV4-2	CASSHESSGSSYNEQFF	TGTGCCAGCAGCCATGAGTCTAGCGGATCTTCCTACAATGAGCAGTTCTTC
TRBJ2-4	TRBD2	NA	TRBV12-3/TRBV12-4	CASSKRAGVGGDIQYF	TGTGCCAGCAGTAAAAGAGCGGGAGTAGGCGGGGACATTCAGTACTTC
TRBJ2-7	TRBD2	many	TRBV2	CASKRMRVTSHGEQYF	TGTGCCAGCAAACGAATGAGAGTGACTAGCCATGGCGAGCAGTACTTC
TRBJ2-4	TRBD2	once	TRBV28	CASSHPWTSGAKNIQYF	TGTGCCAGCAGTCATCCATGGACTAGCGGAGCCAAAAACATTCAGTACTTC
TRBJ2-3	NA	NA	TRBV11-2	CASSSSRAVISTDTQYF	TGTGCCAGCAGCTCTAGCCGAGCGGTGATTAGCACAGATACGCAGTATTTT
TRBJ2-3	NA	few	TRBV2	CASSVVQTYTQYF	TGTGCCAGCAGTGTCGTACAGACGTATACGCAGTATTTT
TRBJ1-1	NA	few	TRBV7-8	CASSFFSPGFWGGRGSTEAFF	TGTGCCAGCAGCTTTTTTAGCCCTGGGTTTTGGGGGGGCCGAGGGAGCACTGAAGCTTTCTTT
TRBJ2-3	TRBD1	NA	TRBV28	CASTKMGQGTGTQYF	TGTGCCAGCACCAAAATGGGACAGGGCACAGGTACGCAGTATTTT
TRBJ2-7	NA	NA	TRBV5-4	CASSFPGQTSSYEQYF	TGTGCCAGCAGCTTCCCGGGACAAACCAGCTCCTACGAGCAGTACTTC
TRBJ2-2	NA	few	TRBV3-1	CASSQEDPKAGELFF	TGTGCCAGCAGCCAAGAAGACCCGAAAGCCGGGGAGCTGTTTTTT
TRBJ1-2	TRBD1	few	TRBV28	CASSSLDRNYGYTF	TGTGCCAGCAGTTCATTGGACAGGAACTATGGCTACACCTTC
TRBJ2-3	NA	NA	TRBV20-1	CSAREDSTDTQYF	TGCAGTGCTAGAGAGGACAGCACAGATACGCAGTATTTT
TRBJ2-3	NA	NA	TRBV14	CASSHADTQYF	TGTGCCAGCAGCCACGCCGATACGCAGTATTTT
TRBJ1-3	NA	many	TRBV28	CASCLGSGNTIYF	TGTGCCAGCTGCTTGGGCTCTGGAAACACCATATATTTT
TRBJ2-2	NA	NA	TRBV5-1	CASSLGQDTGELFF	TGCGCCAGCAGCTTGGGGCAGGACACCGGGGAGCTGTTTTTT
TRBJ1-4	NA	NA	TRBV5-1	CASSGGVGTFNEKLFF	TGCGCCAGCAGCGGTGGGGTCGGGACATTTAATGAAAAACTGTTTTTT
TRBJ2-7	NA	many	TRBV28	CASSLAGEVSSYEQYF	TGTGCCAGCAGTTTAGCGGGTGAGGTTTCCTCCTACGAGCAGTACTTC
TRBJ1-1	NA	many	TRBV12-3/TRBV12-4	CASSFRRGPYKEAFF	TGTGCCAGCAGTTTTCGAAGAGGACCCTACAAGGAAGCTTTCTTT
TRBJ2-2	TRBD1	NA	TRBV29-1	CSGQGHGELFF	TGCAGCGGACAGGGACACGGGGAGCTGTTTTTT
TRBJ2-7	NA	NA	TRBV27	CASSYTEPGFSYEQYF	TGTGCCAGCAGTTACACTGAACCAGGGTTTTCCTACGAGCAGTACTTC
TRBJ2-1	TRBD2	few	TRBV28	CASTVAGLYNEQFF	TGTGCCAGCACCGTAGCGGGACTCTACAATGAGCAGTTCTTC
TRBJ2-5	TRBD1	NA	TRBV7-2	CASSLGVGQGETQYF	TGTGCCAGCAGCTTAGGCGTCGGACAGGGAGAGACCCAGTACTTC
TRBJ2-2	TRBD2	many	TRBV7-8	CASTPGGGWYTGELFF	TGTGCCAGCACCCCTGGGGGGGGGTGGTACACCGGGGAGCTGTTTTTT
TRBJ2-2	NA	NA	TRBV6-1	CASSEGKLYTGELFF	TGTGCCAGCAGTGAGGGGAAGTTATACACCGGGGAGCTGTTTTTT
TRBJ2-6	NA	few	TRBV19	CASSIGVFRREPGANVLTF	TGTGCCAGTAGTATTGGAGTGTTTCGAAGGGAACCTGGGGCCAACGTCCTGACTTTC
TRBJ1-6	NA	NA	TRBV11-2	CASSQKEVPNSPLHF	TGTGCCAGCAGCCAAAAGGAGGTTCCGAATTCACCCCTCCACTTT
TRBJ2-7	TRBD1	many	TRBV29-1	CSVVWGQGASYEQYF	TGCAGCGTTGTCTGGGGACAGGGGGCCTCCTACGAGCAGTACTTC
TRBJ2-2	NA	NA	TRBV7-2	CASSPRSRNTGELFF	TGTGCCAGCAGCCCTCGAAGTCGGAACACCGGGGAGCTGTTTTTT
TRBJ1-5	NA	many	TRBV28	CASSPSGSLRGRSNQPQHF	TGTGCCAGCAGCCCATCCGGATCGCTGCGGGGCCGGAGCAATCAGCCCCAGCATTTT
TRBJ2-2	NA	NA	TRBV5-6	CASSFGQQNTRELFF	TGTGCCAGCAGCTTCGGCCAGCAGAACACCAGGGAGCTGTTTTTT
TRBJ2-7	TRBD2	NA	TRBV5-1	CASSKGALAGAWDEQYF	TGCGCCAGCAGCAAGGGGGCATTAGCGGGAGCTTGGGATGAGCAGTACTTC
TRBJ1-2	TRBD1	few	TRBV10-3	CAICPQGVLRYTF	TGTGCCATCTGCCCCCAGGGGGTCTTGAGGTACACCTTC
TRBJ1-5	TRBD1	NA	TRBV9	CASSDPGQGAKIGNQPQHF	TGTGCCAGCAGTGATCCGGGACAGGGGGCCAAAATAGGCAATCAGCCCCAGCATTTT